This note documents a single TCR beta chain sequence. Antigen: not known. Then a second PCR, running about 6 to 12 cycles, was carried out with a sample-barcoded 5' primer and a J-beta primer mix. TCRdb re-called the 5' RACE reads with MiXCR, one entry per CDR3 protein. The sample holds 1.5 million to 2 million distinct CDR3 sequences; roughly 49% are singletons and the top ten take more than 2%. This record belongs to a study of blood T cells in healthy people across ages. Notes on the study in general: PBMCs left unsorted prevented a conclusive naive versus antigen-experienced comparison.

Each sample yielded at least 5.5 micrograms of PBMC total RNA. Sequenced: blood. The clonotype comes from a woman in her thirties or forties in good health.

CDR3 nucleotide sequence: TGTGCCAGCAGCCGGACAGGGGGCCCCTACAATGAGCAGTTCTTC. It encodes CASSRTGGPYNEQFF. This sequence joins TRBV6-2 or TRBV6-3 and TRBJ2-1; 11 bases fit TRBD1. Germline loops: CDR1 MNHEY, CDR2 SVGEGT. V dropped 6 bases and J dropped 2; count of bases not matched to a gene: 3. The CDR3 covers 15 residues.